These T cell receptor beta chains were read from a single sample in a study of T cell responses to AZD1222 COVID-19 vaccine. Clones were sequenced by immunoSEQ multiplex PCR, and TCRdb holds only the in-frame ones, with some missing. The sample has over 75,000 clones, 80% to 90% seen once. Sequenced here: peripheral blood, sampled 28 days after the second AZD1222 dose. The receptor set was obtained from an adult who received the AZD1222 COVID-19 vaccine. The CDR3 runs from the conserved cysteine through the conserved F or W. The D gene is left open where the match is weak. A clone size is listed for some rows: how often the clone was seen (once, few, many), or a class if it is expanded.

TRBD1,TRBV28,TRBJ1-2,NA,CASRGTGNYGYTF,TGTGCCAGCAGAGGGACAGGGAACTATGGCTACACCTTC
NA,TRBV5-1,TRBJ2-7,NA,CASSPGRLGEQYF,TGCGCCAGCAGCCCTGGACGGTTGGGGGAGCAGTACTTC
NA,TRBV6-6,TRBJ2-1,NA,CASREDEQFF,TGTGCCAGCAGGGAAGATGAGCAGTTCTTC
NA,TRBV12-3/TRBV12-4,TRBJ2-1,NA,CASSSGYNEQFF,TGTGCCAGCAGTTCCGGGTATAATGAGCAGTTCTTC
NA,TRBV7-9,TRBJ1-2,NA,CASSLELFYGYTF,TGTGCCAGCAGCTTAGAACTTTTCTATGGCTACACCTTC
TRBD1,TRBV30,TRBJ1-1,NA,CAWSLLDREITEAFF,TGTGCCTGGAGTCTACTGGACAGGGAGATCACTGAAGCTTTCTTT
TRBD1,TRBV5-1,TRBJ1-4,few,CASSLEGQGYEKLFF,TGCGCCAGCAGCTTGGAGGGACAGGGGTATGAAAAACTGTTTTTT
NA,TRBV24-1,TRBJ1-2,NA,CATSDLSGDPLGYTF,TGTGCCACCAGTGATTTGTCAGGGGATCCCCTAGGCTACACCTTC
NA,TRBV7-2,TRBJ2-1,NA,CASSLALGGLSSYNEQFF,TGTGCCAGCAGCTTAGCGCTCGGGGGGCTCAGCTCCTACAATGAGCAGTTCTTC
NA,TRBV18,TRBJ2-5,many,CASSPSQQETQYF,TGTGCCAGCTCACCATCACAGCAAGAGACCCAGTACTTC